The next 16 T cell receptor beta chains were all read from a single sample in a study of beta chain features in type 1 diabetes. Of the isolated RNA, all was reverse transcribed, and so the sequenced material was expressed TCRB transcripts. Method: immunoSEQ multiplex PCR; TCRdb's copy keeps in-frame clones and lacks some. Among around 690,000 clones listed, roughly 12% were seen once. The antigens of these receptors remain unknown. Broader study findings: All four CD4+ subsets of Type 1 diabetes patients contained TCRB CDR3s that were moderately but significantly shorter.

Material for sequencing was naive CD4+ T cells from blood. These receptors originate from a man aged 25-40 years with type 1 diabetes.

A word on this clone: This specimen includes other DNA sequences encoding the same CDR3. The chain links TRBV7-9 to TRBJ1-2; D may be TRBD1 (6 bases). Trimming cost V 5 bases and J 0 bases, with 10 bases left between them. This CDR3 contains 14 residues. Germline CDR1 is SEHNR and CDR2 is FQNEAQ (reference sequence). The CDR3 sequence is CASSPGTTNYGYTF. The DNA of the CDR3 is TGTGCCAGCAGCCCGGGGACAACTAACTATGGCTACACCTTC. The complete variable domain, with remaining parts taken from reference TRBV7-9 and TRBJ1-2, reads DTGVSQNPRHKITKRGQNVTFRCDPISEHNRLYWYRQTLGQGPEFLTYFQNEAQLEKSRLLSDRFSAERPKGSFSTLEIQRTEQGDSAMYLCASSPGTTNYGYTFGSGTRLTVV.

The genes are TRBV7-9 and TRBJ2-1, with a weak D call TRBD2 (5 bases). The germline V gene encodes CDR1 SEHNR and CDR2 FQNEAQ (reference sequence). The CDR3 has 14 residues. V lost 1 base, J lost 3 bases, and 7 bases lay in between. The CDR3 nucleotides are TGTGCCAGCAGCTTAGAGACTATCTACAATGAGCAGTTCTTC. Translation: CASSLETIYNEQFF.

The CDR3 loop reads CASSTLAGSTGANVLTF. Here the CDR3 DNA reads TGTGCCAGTAGTACCCTAGCGGGGTCCACTGGGGCCAACGTCCTGACTTTC. The rearrangement joins TRBV19 to TRBJ2-6, with 9 positions matching TRBD2. This CDR3 comprises 17 residues. Germline CDR1 LNHDA, CDR2 SQIVND (reference sequence). V trimming: 4 bases; J trimming: 2 bases; junction bases outside the gene matches: 6.

J is TRBJ1-1 and V is TRBV7-8; a weak D match, TRBD1 (5 bases). Germline assignment: CDR1 SGHVS and CDR2 FQNEAQ. The length of the CDR3 is 12 residues. Trimming removed 5 bases at V and 7 bases at J, with 11 bases between. For the CDR3, the DNA is TGTGCCAGCAGCCCCCGAGGGGTTGAAGCTTTCTTT. Translated, it gives CASSPRGVEAFF.

This rearrangement joins TRBV10-3 to TRBJ2-3; either TRBD1 or TRBD2 may supply D (5 bases each). The V gene's germline CDR1 is ENHRY and CDR2 SYGVKD. With 7 bases removed from V and 2 bases from J, the gap between germline ends came to 13 bases. This CDR3 contains 14 residues. The CDR3 here is CAIKGRDPTDTQYF. The CDR3 DNA is TGTGCCATCAAAGGCAGGGACCCCACAGATACGCAGTATTTT.

This clone was counted between two and nine times. CDR3 sequence: CASRESNADTQYF. Written as DNA, the CDR3 is TGTGCCAGCAGAGAGTCTAACGCAGATACGCAGTATTTT. V and J are TRBV2 and TRBJ2-3; D gene unclear. From germline, CDR1 is SNHLY and CDR2 FYNNEI. The CDR3 totals 13 residues. Between the trimmed V and J ends, which lost 6 bases and 4 bases, there was a span of 11 bases.

This rearrangement joins TRBV9 to TRBJ1-3; D perhaps matches TRBD1 (5 bases). Germline V gene data show CDR1 as SGDLS and CDR2 as YYNGEE. This CDR3 is built from 15 residues. Trimming pared 1 base from V and 9 bases from J, leaving 17 bases between. The CDR3 protein is CASSVRDGPSTTIYF. The CDR3 coding sequence is TGTGCCAGCAGCGTAAGGGACGGGCCCTCAACCACCATATATTTT.

V gene TRBV6-5 combines with J gene TRBJ2-7, with D possibly being TRBD1 or TRBD2 (5 bases each). The germline gives CDR1 MNHEY, CDR2 SVGAGI. The V end was cut by 5 bases, the J end by 3 bases, with 11 bases between. This CDR3 contains 13 residues. The CDR3: CASSRDLLYEQYF. Here the CDR3 DNA reads TGTGCCAGCAGTCGGGACCTGCTCTACGAGCAGTACTTC.

This clone was observed a few times. Other nucleotide sequences in the sample specify the same CDR3. The rearrangement uses TRBV27 and TRBJ2-7, with 10 nucleotides matching TRBD1. Per the germline V gene, CDR1 is MNHEY and CDR2 is SMNVEV (reference sequence). The CDR3 loop spans 14 amino acids. V lost 5 bases to trimming and J lost 3 bases; unmatched junction nucleotides: 4. The CDR3, as DNA: TGTGCCAGCAGTCCCAGGGACAGGGGCTACGAGCAGTACTTC. This encodes CASSPRDRGYEQYF.

The sample holds a few counts of this clone. This chain joins TRBV7-6 and TRBJ1-4, with a possible D match to TRBD1 (6 bases). The CDR3 has 15 residues. Germline V gene data show CDR1 as SGHVS and CDR2 as FNYEAQ. V dropped 4 bases and J dropped 2 bases, with 11 bases sitting between them. CDR3 bases: TGTGCCAGCAGCTCCCGGACAGCCACTAATGAAAAACTGTTTTTT. Amino acids: CASSSRTATNEKLFF.

This clone was seen a handful of times. This chain links TRBV15 with TRBJ2-2; D gene ambiguous. Trimming cost V 0 bases and J 10 bases, with 12 bases left between them. The CDR3 runs 14 residues. The germline CDR1 and CDR2 sequences are LNHNV and YYDKDF (reference sequence). Written as DNA, the CDR3 is TGTGCCACCAGCAGAGATGTGCATGGGATGGAGCTGTTTTTT. It yields the protein CATSRDVHGMELFF.

The chain uses TRBV11-2 and TRBJ1-4, with a weak D call TRBD1 (6 bases). This CDR3 is built from 15 residues. Germline CDR1 is SGHAT and CDR2 is FQNNGV. Trimming removed 3 bases from V and 0 bases from J, with 8 bases in between. The CDR3 loop is CASSFRQATNEKLFF. The CDR3 nucleotides are TGTGCCAGCAGCTTCCGACAGGCAACTAATGAAAAACTGTTTTTT.

At least ten counts were recorded for this clone. V is TRBV7-9 and J is TRBJ2-3; D is ambiguous. Trimming took 4 bases from V and 6 from J, leaving 11 bases between them. The CDR3 extends over 13 amino acids. CDR1 and CDR2 from the germline V gene are SEHNR and FQNEAQ (reference sequence). CDR3: CASSYDPMDTQYF. In DNA form, the CDR3 reads TGTGCCAGCAGCTACGATCCCATGGATACGCAGTATTTT.

V gene TRBV2 combines with J gene TRBJ1-5; D is possibly TRBD1 (6 bases). The CDR3 sequence is 12 residues long. Trimming removed 6 bases at V and 7 bases at J, with 10 bases between. The germline V gene has CDR1 SNHLY and CDR2 FYNNEI. DNA of the CDR3: TGTGCCAGCAGAGGTACAGGGCAGCCCCAGCATTTT. This translates into CASRGTGQPQHF.

This clone came up a few times. Other DNA sequences within the sample encode an identical CDR3. This sequence joins TRBV2 and TRBJ1-5; 7 bases fit TRBD1. The germline V gene has CDR1 SNHLY and CDR2 FYNNEI. Trimming at V came to 6 bases and at J to 2 bases, leaving 1 base not matched to a gene. The CDR3 spans 13 residues. The CDR3 nucleotides read TGTGCCAGCAGCGGACAGGGCAATCAGCCCCAGCATTTT. This codes for CASSGQGNQPQHF.

This clone showed up just a few times. V usage is TRBV27 and J usage is TRBJ1-1, with D perhaps TRBD1 (5 bases). The CDR3 is 14 amino acids. V lost 5 bases and J lost 5, with 15 bases in between. CDR1 is MNHEY, CDR2 SMNVEV, per germline (reference sequence). The DNA for the CDR3 is TGTGCCAGCAGTCCCCAGGGCGCGGGGACTGAAGCTTTCTTT. It yields the protein CASSPQGAGTEAFF.